These 8 T cell receptor beta chains originate from one sample sequenced in a study of T cell responses to AZD1222 COVID-19 vaccine. The assay was immunoSEQ multiplex PCR, and TCRdb's table has in-frame clones only and misses some. The table has more than 150,000 clones, 80% to 95% seen once; the top ten hold approximately 4%. Material: peripheral blood, obtained on day 0 of AZD1222 vaccination. The origin of the receptors is an adult in good health.

The genes are TRBV6-4 and TRBJ1-2, with D unresolved. This CDR3 region has 11 residues. Trimming took 0 bases from V and 7 from J, leaving 3 bases between them. The germline V gene encodes CDR1 MRHNA and CDR2 SNTAGT. The DNA for the CDR3 is TGTGCCAGCAGTGACTCGGTTGGCTACACCTTC. It encodes CASSDSVGYTF.

The chain's CDR3 is CASSLGPLGSGNTIYF. As DNA, the CDR3 is TGTGCCAGCAGCTTAGGGCCCCTAGGGTCTGGAAACACCATATATTTT. This chain uses TRBV7-9 with TRBJ1-3; D remains ambiguous. The germline gives CDR1 SEHNR, CDR2 FQNEAQ (reference sequence). V lost 1 base and J lost 1, with 11 bases in between. The CDR3 runs 16 residues. The full variable domain, with the rest looked up from reference TRBV7-9 and TRBJ1-3, is DTGVSQNPRHKITKRGQNVTFRCDPISEHNRLYWYRQTLGQGPEFLTYFQNEAQLEKSRLLSDRFSAERPKGSFSTLEIQRTEQGDSAMYLCASSLGPLGSGNTIYFGEGSWLTVV.

CDR3 coding DNA: TGTGCCAGCAGCCGGGACTACAGAGATACGCAGTATTTT. Amino acids: CASSRDYRDTQYF. V usage is TRBV28 and J usage is TRBJ2-3, with TRBD2 matching over 7 bases. The length of the CDR3 is 13 residues. Germline values: CDR1 MDHEN, CDR2 SYDVKM. Germline trimming cut 6 bases from V and 5 bases from J; bases unmatched to any gene: 5. Full variable domain (remainder filled in from reference TRBV28 and TRBJ2-3): DVKVTQSSRYLVKRTGEKVFLECVQDMDHENMFWYRQDPGLGLRLIYFSYDVKMKEKGDIPEGYSVSREKKERFSLILESASTNQTSMYLCASSRDYRDTQYFGPGTRLTVL.

The chain uses TRBV20-1 and TRBJ2-1, with D hard to call. Trimming took off 1 base at V and 8 bases at J, with 6 bases between the two ends. CDR3 size: 11 residues. CDR1 and CDR2 from the germline V gene are DFQATT and SNEGSKA (reference sequence). The CDR3 DNA reads TGCAGTGCTAGAGTTCGCGATGAGCAGTTCTTC. Translation: CSARVRDEQFF.

The chain is built from TRBV6-5 and TRBJ2-1; possibly TRBD2 for D (6 bases). The CDR3 totals 14 residues. Germline lookup yields CDR1 MNHEY and CDR2 SVGAGI. Between the trimmed V and J ends, which lost 2 bases and 6 bases, there was a span of 11 bases. In DNA form, the CDR3 reads TGTGCCAGCAGTTACGGGTCGGGAGTCAATGAGCAGTTCTTC. Its translation: CASSYGSGVNEQFF.

This clone was observed a few times. This chain joins TRBV4-1 and TRBJ1-5, with unresolved D. Germline values: CDR1 MGHRA, CDR2 YSYEKL. V lost 1 base and J 0 bases, leaving 7 bases between the germline ends. The CDR3 length is 15 residues. The CDR3 region has the DNA TGCGCCAGCAGCCAAGTCCAGTATAGCAATCAGCCCCAGCATTTT. Translated, it gives CASSQVQYSNQPQHF.

This chain connects TRBV20-1 to TRBJ1-1; D call uncertain. V was trimmed by 4 bases and J by 5 bases, leaving 8 bases between them. CDR1 and CDR2 from the germline V gene are DFQATT and SNEGSKA (reference sequence). The CDR3 spans 11 residues. The CDR3, as DNA: TGCAGTGCTAAGGACCAGACTGAAGCTTTCTTT. Encoded protein: CSAKDQTEAFF.

The chain links TRBV20-1 to TRBJ2-7, with a possible D match to TRBD2 (5 bases). Deletions cut 3 bases from V and 1 base from J, with 16 bases between. The CDR3 has 15 residues. Germline V gene data show CDR1 as DFQATT and CDR2 as SNEGSKA (reference sequence). CDR3 sequence reads: CSASLPPGISYEQYF. The DNA for the CDR3 is TGCAGTGCTAGTCTCCCCCCCGGGATTTCCTACGAGCAGTACTTC.